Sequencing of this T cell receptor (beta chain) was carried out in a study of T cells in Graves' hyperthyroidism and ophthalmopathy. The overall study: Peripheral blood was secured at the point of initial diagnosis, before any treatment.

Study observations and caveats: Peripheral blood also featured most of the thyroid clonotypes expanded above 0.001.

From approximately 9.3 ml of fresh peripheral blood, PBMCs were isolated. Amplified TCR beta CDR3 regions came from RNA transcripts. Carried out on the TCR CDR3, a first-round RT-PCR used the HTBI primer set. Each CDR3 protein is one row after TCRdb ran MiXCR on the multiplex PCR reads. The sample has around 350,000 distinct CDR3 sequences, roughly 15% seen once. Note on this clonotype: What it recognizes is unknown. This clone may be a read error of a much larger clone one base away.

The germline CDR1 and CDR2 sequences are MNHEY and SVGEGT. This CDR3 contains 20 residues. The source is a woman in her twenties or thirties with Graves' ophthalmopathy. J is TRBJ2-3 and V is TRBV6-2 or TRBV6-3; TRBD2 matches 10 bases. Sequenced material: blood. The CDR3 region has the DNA TGTGTCAGCAGTTACGGCGGGGGCGCGGGTAGCGGGGGGCCGCTCGATACGCAGTATTTT. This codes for CVSSYGGGAGSGGPLDTQYF.